This TCR beta chain was captured by sequencing in a study of cytomegalovirus exposure and HLA in healthy donors. TCRdb's copy holds only in-frame clones and misses some; the assay was immunoSEQ multiplex PCR. The top ten clones hold around 1.9% of a sample with about 120,000 clones, about 91% of them seen once. The germline V gene has CDR1 LGHNA and CDR2 YSLEER. Trimming took 1 base from V and 9 from J, leaving 15 bases between them. This CDR3 is built from 14 residues. The sequence was obtained from a man between 18 and 29 years old in good health and CMV-seronegative. The sample consisted of PBMCs. The V gene is TRBV4-3, the J gene TRBJ1-1; perhaps TRBD1 as D (5 bases). Here the CDR3 reads CASSQVPGWSQAFF. The CDR3 DNA sequence: TGCGCCAGCAGCCAAGTTCCAGGGTGGTCTCAAGCTTTCTTT.